These T cell receptor beta chains were read from a single sample in a study of T cell responses to AZD1222 COVID-19 vaccine. The data were produced by immunoSEQ multiplex PCR, yet TCRdb's version contains in-frame clones alone and is incomplete. Among more than 95,000 clones listed, approximately 89% were seen once. Sequencing used peripheral blood, obtained 28 days after the second AZD1222 dose. The receptor source for this set is an adult who received the AZD1222 COVID-19 vaccine. Both conserved end residues are trimmed from each CDR3. Each record gives: V gene, J gene, CDR3 protein.

TRBV10-1	TRBJ2-7	ANPRSAGGPCYEQY
TRBV6-5	TRBJ1-2	ASSYLRTGGGYGYT
TRBV18	TRBJ2-2	ASSPPGANTGELF
TRBV7-8	TRBJ2-3	ASSLARGVSTDTQY
TRBV6-6	TRBJ1-1	ASSYSRRGDTEAF
TRBV6-5	TRBJ1-5	ASSYVGAGGPEH
TRBV12-3/TRBV12-4	TRBJ2-7	ASSLPWDEQY
TRBV19	TRBJ1-1	ASSEGGGTEAF
TRBV5-1	TRBJ2-3	ASSLADQTDTQY
TRBV5-1	TRBJ2-1	ASPETEQF
TRBV9	TRBJ2-2	ASSPGGTGTGELF
TRBV7-8	TRBJ1-6	ASSGRTGVNSPLH
TRBV7-9	TRBJ2-7	ASSLGRGPEQY
TRBV18	TRBJ2-3	ASSLTQSDTQY
TRBV10-2	TRBJ2-3	ASRRAENPDTQY
TRBV9	TRBJ2-7	ASSVGGSGRLEEQY
TRBV28	TRBJ2-7	ASNNVAGGLYEQY
TRBV21-1	TRBJ2-7	ASSKKVRGVSYEQY
TRBV29-1	TRBJ1-1	SVEVDALNTEAF
TRBV30	TRBJ2-7	AWKGLAGVTYEQY
TRBV5-1	TRBJ2-7	ASSLLAGESYEQY
TRBV2	TRBJ1-2	ASTPLRDYGYT
TRBV5-1	TRBJ2-7	ASSLRGGHYEQY
TRBV5-8	TRBJ2-3	ASSQTSDTQY
TRBV15	TRBJ2-1	ATSTGTAFNEQF
TRBV3-1/TRBV3-2	TRBJ2-7	ASSQVHHEQY
TRBV6-2/TRBV6-3	TRBJ2-7	ASSFTNNEQY
TRBV5-4	TRBJ2-7	ASSQDSASFYEQY
TRBV18	TRBJ2-1	ASSLRLAGGDNEQF
TRBV24-1	TRBJ1-4	ATSDSRGQVREKLF
TRBV3-1/TRBV3-2	TRBJ1-1	ASARTGTANTEAF
TRBV5-4	TRBJ2-7	ASRGDSYEQY
TRBV30	TRBJ2-1	AWSYGGNEQF
TRBV28	TRBJ2-7	ASSLYGLLYEQY
TRBV29-1	TRBJ2-7	SVGRGTGDEQY
TRBV28	TRBJ1-4	ASSRMRAREKLF
TRBV9	TRBJ2-6	ASSLRTGQGAPYSGANVLT
TRBV19	TRBJ2-3	ASSGDRGADTQY
TRBV9	TRBJ2-1	ASGRGSSYNEQF
TRBV3-1/TRBV3-2	TRBJ1-5	ASGTNQPQH
TRBV7-2	TRBJ1-2	ASSLGGQTRGYT
TRBV21-1	TRBJ2-7	ASSKGSSGSHGGSYEQY
TRBV27	TRBJ2-7	ASSPTSASYEQY
TRBV4-2	TRBJ2-1	ASSQGDVYEQF
TRBV19	TRBJ1-1	ASSDRYEAF
TRBV5-1	TRBJ1-6	ASSPKRGWNSPLH
TRBV3-1/TRBV3-2	TRBJ2-1	ASSLGTPFEQF
TRBV6-5	TRBJ1-5	ASSPSPGPWQPQH
TRBV3-1/TRBV3-2	TRBJ1-1	ASSEGQHTEAF
TRBV7-6	TRBJ2-3	ASSPGAGLSTDTQY
TRBV28	TRBJ1-1	ASSSGQGWGNTEAF
TRBV5-1	TRBJ2-7	ASSDPLDLLAGGIYEQY
TRBV28	TRBJ2-7	ASRTSGTPYEQY
TRBV6-6	TRBJ2-7	ASSLGDRGDYEQY
TRBV5-1	TRBJ1-2	ASSLGEGNYGYT
TRBV9	TRBJ2-2	ASSDPPQRTNTGELF
TRBV19	TRBJ1-5	ASNRNRDDHQPQH
TRBV9	TRBJ1-2	ASSVEGSREVSNYGYT
TRBV21-1	TRBJ2-2	ASTLPELAGEGTGELF